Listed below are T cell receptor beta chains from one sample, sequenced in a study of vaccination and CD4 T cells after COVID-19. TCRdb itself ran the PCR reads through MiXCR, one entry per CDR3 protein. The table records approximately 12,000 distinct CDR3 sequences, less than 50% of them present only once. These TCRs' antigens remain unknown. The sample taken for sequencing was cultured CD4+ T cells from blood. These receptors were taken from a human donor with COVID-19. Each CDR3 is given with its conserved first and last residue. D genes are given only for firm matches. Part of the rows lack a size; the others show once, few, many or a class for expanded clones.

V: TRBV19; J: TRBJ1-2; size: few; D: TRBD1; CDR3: CASSMNRDRVNGYTF; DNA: TGTGCCAGTAGTATGAATCGGGACAGGGTGAATGGCTACACCTTC
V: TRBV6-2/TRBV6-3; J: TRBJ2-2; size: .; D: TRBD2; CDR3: CASGGLAGGRLYAGELFF; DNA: TGTGCCAGCGGGGGACTAGCGGGGGGACGGCTTTACGCCGGGGAGCTGTTTTTT
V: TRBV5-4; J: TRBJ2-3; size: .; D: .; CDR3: CASSLTSVPGTDTQYF; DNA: TGTGCCAGCAGCCTAACTTCGGTGCCTGGCACAGATACGCAGTATTTT
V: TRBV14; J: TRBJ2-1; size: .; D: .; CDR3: CASSQRASLPKSNEQFF; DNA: TGTGCCAGCAGCCAAAGGGCTAGCCTTCCGAAAAGCAATGAGCAGTTCTTC
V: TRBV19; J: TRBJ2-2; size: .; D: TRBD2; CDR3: CASSQTSGGTGELFF; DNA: TGTGCCAGTTCTCAGACTAGCGGGGGGACCGGGGAGCTGTTTTTT
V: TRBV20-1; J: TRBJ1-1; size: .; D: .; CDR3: CSARALIRGTEAFF; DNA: TGCAGTGCTAGGGCGCTAATTCGGGGCACTGAAGCTTTCTTT
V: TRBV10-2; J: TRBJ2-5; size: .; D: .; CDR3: CASRYRYQETQYF; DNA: TGCGCCAGCAGGTACAGGTACCAAGAGACCCAGTACTTC
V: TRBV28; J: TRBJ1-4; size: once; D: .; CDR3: CASSLIGARLNEKLFF; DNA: TGTGCCAGCAGTTTAATAGGAGCACGACTCAATGAAAAACTGTTTTTT
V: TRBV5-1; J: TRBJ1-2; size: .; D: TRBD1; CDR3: CASSAGTGGTWGYTF; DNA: TGCGCCAGCAGCGCCGGGACAGGAGGCACGTGGGGCTACACCTTC
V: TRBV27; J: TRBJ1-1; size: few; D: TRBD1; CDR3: CASSSLRQGSITEAFF; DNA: TGTGCCAGCAGTTCACTACGACAGGGATCGATCACTGAAGCTTTCTTT
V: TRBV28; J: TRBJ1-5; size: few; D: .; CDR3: CASSLGGGGVSNQPQHF; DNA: TGTGCCAGCAGTCTGGGAGGGGGGGGCGTTAGCAATCAGCCCCAGCATTTT
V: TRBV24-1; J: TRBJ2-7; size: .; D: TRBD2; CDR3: CATQRGPTEPGEQYF; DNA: TGTGCCACCCAGCGGGGACCAACGGAACCGGGTGAGCAGTACTTC
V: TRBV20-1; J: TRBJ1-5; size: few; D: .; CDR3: CSARDRAGKQPQHF; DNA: TGCAGTGCTAGAGATAGGGCAGGGAAACAGCCCCAGCATTTT
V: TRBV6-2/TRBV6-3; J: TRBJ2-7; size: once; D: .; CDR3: CASSHRRDGGAGQYF; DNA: TGTGCCAGCAGCCATCGCCGGGACGGCGGGGCGGGGCAGTACTTC
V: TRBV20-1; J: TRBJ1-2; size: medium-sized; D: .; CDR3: CSARPGMGYTF; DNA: TGCAGTGCTAGGCCAGGGATGGGCTACACCTTC